The 26 T cell receptor beta chains below were found in one sample sequenced in a study of blood T cell repertoires in COVID-19. The protocol was immunoSEQ multiplex PCR, while the TCRdb copy is restricted to in-frame clones and leaves out a portion. The sample shows 400,000 to 500,000 clones, around 87% of them seen only once. The sample taken for sequencing was PBMCs or T cells enriched from blood (not recorded which). The receptors here all came from a woman in her thirties or forties who had recovered from COVID-19.

The CDR3 sequence is CSASEPLTYEQYF. In nucleotides, the CDR3 is TGCAGTGCTAGTGAACCCCTAACCTACGAGCAGTACTTC. The V call is TRBV20-1, the J call TRBJ2-7; D not resolved. This CDR3 has 13 amino acids. V was clipped by 3 bases and J by 2 bases, with 11 bases between them. Germline CDR1 DFQATT, CDR2 SNEGSKA (reference sequence).

The V call is TRBV3-1 (or the pseudogene TRBV3-2), the J call TRBJ1-2; a weak D match, TRBD1 (5 bases). Germline loops: CDR1 LGHDT, CDR2 YNNKEL (reference sequence). The CDR3 is 14 residues long. Trimming took off 0 bases at V and 1 base at J, with 6 bases between the two ends. Here the CDR3 DNA reads TGTGCCAGCAGCCAAGAAGACAGTAACTATGGCTACACCTTC. Protein: CASSQEDSNYGYTF.

This chain links TRBV3-1 (or the pseudogene TRBV3-2) with TRBJ1-2; 10 nucleotides align to TRBD1. After removal of 4 bases from V and 4 bases from J, the junction contained 6 bases not matched to a gene. The CDR3 sequence is 15 residues long. Germline V CDR1 and CDR2: LGHDT, YNNKEL (reference sequence). The CDR3 nucleotides read TGTGCCAGCAGCCCTCGGACAGGGGGAATCTATGGCTACACCTTC. Translated: CASSPRTGGIYGYTF.

This sequence joins TRBV7-2 and TRBJ1-2; the D gene is possibly TRBD1 (5 bases). V gave up 7 bases and J gave up 8 bases, with 17 bases separating them. The CDR3 is 13 amino acids. The germline V gene has CDR1 SGHTA and CDR2 FQGNSA. The CDR3 nucleotides read TGTGCCAGCACTAACGAAGGGGTGGGCGGCTACACCTTC. It specifies CASTNEGVGGYTF.

The chain combines TRBV27 with TRBJ2-5; TRBD2 aligns across 10 bases. This CDR3 is built from 14 residues. V lost 7 bases and J lost 5; bases outside the gene matches: 7. Looked up from germline, CDR1 is MNHEY and CDR2 is SMNVEV (reference sequence). The CDR3 protein is CASTPLAGVETQYF. DNA of the CDR3: TGTGCCAGCACCCCCCTAGCGGGAGTTGAGACCCAGTACTTC.

The CDR3 DNA reads TGTGCCAGCAGCTATAACAGGGAAACTGAAGCTTTCTTT. Translated, it gives CASSYNRETEAFF. The rearrangement uses TRBV11-3 and TRBJ1-1; the D gene is possibly TRBD1 (6 bases). The CDR3 is 13 residues long. Trimming took off 4 bases at V and 5 bases at J, with 11 bases between the two ends. Germline CDR1 SGHNT, CDR2 YENEEA. Using reference TRBV11-3 and TRBJ1-1 for the parts outside the CDR3, the full variable domain is EAGVVQSPRYKIIEKKQPVAFWCNPISGHNTLYWYLQNLGQGPELLIRYENEEAVDDSQLPKDRFSAERLKGVDSTLKIQPAELGDSAVYLCASSYNRETEAFFGQGTRLTVV.

V gene TRBV6-5 combines with J gene TRBJ2-1; 7 bases agree with TRBD1. The germline V gene has CDR1 MNHEY and CDR2 SVGAGI. V lost 6 bases, J lost 2 bases, and 7 bases stayed unmatched. The CDR3 runs to 15 residues. DNA for the CDR3: TGTGCCAGCAGCGGCACCCAGGGGGCCTACAATGAGCAGTTCTTC. This encodes CASSGTQGAYNEQFF.

The rearrangement uses TRBV19 and TRBJ1-2; D gene uncertain. The CDR3 extends over 15 amino acids. V lost 4 bases and J lost 0, with 12 bases in between. Germline values: CDR1 LNHDA, CDR2 SQIVND (reference sequence). CDR3 region: CASSTPRAANYGYTF. DNA of the CDR3: TGTGCCAGTAGTACCCCGCGGGCGGCTAACTATGGCTACACCTTC.

V usage is TRBV6-2 or TRBV6-3 and J usage is TRBJ1-5, with 10 bases identical to TRBD1. Germline CDR1 reads MNHEY; CDR2 reads SVGEGT. This CDR3 contains 18 residues. Losses at the gene ends were 2 bases for V and 1 base for J; bases not matched to a gene: 8. DNA for the CDR3: TGTGCCAGCAGTTACCCGGGGGGACAGGGGAAAAGCAATCAGCCCCAGCATTTT. This gives the protein CASSYPGGQGKSNQPQHF.

The rearrangement uses TRBV5-1 and TRBJ2-7, with TRBD1 matching 9 bases. V gave up 3 bases and J gave up 0 bases; unmatched junction bases: 4. The CDR3 is 15 residues long. Germline assignment: CDR1 SGHRS and CDR2 YFSETQ. The CDR3 DNA sequence: TGCGCCAGCAGCTCCGGGACAGGGTTCTCCTACGAGCAGTACTTC. It encodes CASSSGTGFSYEQYF.

This clone was observed once. This CDR3 is CASSDGSGYNEQFF. As DNA, the CDR3 is TGCGCCAGCAGCGACGGTTCAGGCTACAATGAGCAGTTCTTC. The chain joins TRBV5-1 to TRBJ2-1; D is unclear. CDR1 SGHRS and CDR2 YFSETQ come from the germline V gene. Trimming left V 4 bases short and J 3 bases short, with 11 bases between. The CDR3 is 14 residues long.

The rearrangement uses TRBV19 and TRBJ1-5; D is perhaps TRBD1 (5 bases). V was shortened by 2 bases and J by 5 bases, with 10 bases between the two germline ends. The CDR3 length is 14 residues. The germline V gene has CDR1 LNHDA and CDR2 SQIVND (reference sequence). The DNA of the CDR3 is TGTGCCAGTAGTATAAACCAGGGCGATCAGCCCCAGCATTTT. It codes for CASSINQGDQPQHF.

The rearrangement uses TRBV20-1 and TRBJ2-7; D perhaps matches TRBD1 (5 bases). This CDR3 has 14 amino acids. The germline V gene has CDR1 DFQATT and CDR2 SNEGSKA (reference sequence). Trimming shortened V by 6 bases and J by 5 bases, and 20 bases separated the two germline ends. In nucleotides, the CDR3 is TGCAGTGCAAGTACAGGCAGCCTAGAAGACGAGCAGTACTTC. The encoded protein is CSASTGSLEDEQYF.

The gene calls are TRBV7-2 and TRBJ1-6, with 7 bases lining up with TRBD1. Looked up from germline, CDR1 is SGHTA and CDR2 is FQGNSA. This CDR3 comprises 16 residues. V lost 5 bases, J lost 9 bases, and 13 bases stayed unmatched. This CDR3 reads CASSPALGRGTSPLHF. In DNA, the CDR3 is TGTGCCAGCAGCCCCGCCCTGGGCAGGGGGACTTCACCCCTCCACTTT.

This chain connects TRBV5-4 to TRBJ2-5; TRBD2 is a possible D gene (6 bases). Germline V gene data show CDR1 as SGHNT and CDR2 as YYREEE (reference sequence). There are 15 residues in the CDR3. The V end lost 6 bases, the J end lost 1 base, and 16 bases lay between the germline ends. The CDR3 protein is CASTPGRAGQETQYF. The CDR3 DNA reads TGTGCCAGCACCCCGGGGCGAGCGGGCCAAGAGACCCAGTACTTC. Variable domain in full (rest from reference TRBV5-4 and TRBJ2-5): ETGVTQSPTHLIKTRGQQVTLRCSSQSGHNTVSWYQQALGQGPQFIFQYYREEENGRGNFPPRFSGLQFPNYSSELNVNALELDDSALYLCASTPGRAGQETQYFGPGTRLLVL.

The chain combines TRBV5-1 with TRBJ2-5; 7 bases match TRBD2. Trimming took 7 bases from V and 5 from J; bases not matched to a gene: 17. Per germline, CDR1 SGHRS and CDR2 YFSETQ. The CDR3 totals 16 residues. CDR3 amino acids: CASGILGRTSGETQYF. In nucleotides, the CDR3 is TGCGCCAGCGGGATCTTGGGACGGACTAGTGGTGAGACCCAGTACTTC.

The chain links TRBV29-1 to TRBJ2-4; TRBD2 is a possible D gene (7 bases). The CDR3 consists of 15 residues. Germline CDR1 is SQVTM and CDR2 is ANQGSEA. Trimming took 7 bases from V and 0 from J, leaving 16 bases between them. CDR3 loop: CSAGGPTLAKNIQYF. CDR3 nucleotide sequence: TGCAGCGCCGGGGGGCCGACATTAGCCAAAAACATTCAGTACTTC. Full variable domain (rest looked up from reference TRBV29-1 and TRBJ2-4): SAVISQKPSRDICQRGTSLTIQCQVDSQVTMMFWYRQQPGQSLTLIATANQGSEATYESGFVIDKFPISRPNLTFSTLTVSNMSPEDSSIYLCSAGGPTLAKNIQYFGAGTRLSVL.

The sample holds a few counts of this clone. The chain has TRBV3-1 (or the pseudogene TRBV3-2) and TRBJ2-1; unclear D gene. The V end was cut by 4 bases, the J end by 5 bases, with 3 bases between. The CDR3 extends over 11 amino acids. Looked up from germline, CDR1 is LGHDT and CDR2 is YNNKEL (reference sequence). CDR3 sequence reads: CASSLNNEQFF. Written as DNA, the CDR3 is TGTGCCAGCAGCCTCAACAATGAGCAGTTCTTC.

This clone was seen a single time. The chain combines TRBV3-1 (or the pseudogene TRBV3-2) with TRBJ2-3, with TRBD2 identical over 13 bases. Germline CDR1 and CDR2: LGHDT and YNNKEL (reference sequence). This CDR3 spans 16 amino acids. Losses at the gene ends were 3 bases for V and 4 bases for J; bases not matched to a gene: 4. DNA for the CDR3: TGTGCCAGCAGCCATTTACTAGCGGGAGGGTCAGATACGCAGTATTTT. Residues: CASSHLLAGGSDTQYF.

This clone was detected once. The V gene is TRBV12-3 or TRBV12-4, the J gene TRBJ1-1; weak D call: TRBD1 (5 bases). The V end was cut by 3 bases, the J end by 4 bases, with 9 bases between. The CDR3 totals 13 residues. The CDR3 here is CASSFRRGTEAFF. For the CDR3, the DNA is TGTGCCAGCAGTTTTCGGAGGGGCACTGAAGCTTTCTTT.

This clone was observed a few times. J is TRBJ2-2 and V is TRBV11-3; D remains unclear. V was cut by 2 bases and J by 6 bases, with 4 bases left in between. CDR1 and CDR2 (germline): SGHNT, YENEEA. The CDR3 runs to 12 residues. CDR3 sequence reads: CASSLQAGELFF. In nucleotides, the CDR3 is TGTGCCAGCAGCTTACAGGCCGGGGAGCTGTTTTTT.

The rearrangement uses TRBV5-6 and TRBJ1-1; maybe TRBD1 (6 bases). This CDR3 region has 16 residues. Germline loops: CDR1 SGHDT, CDR2 YYEEEE. V lost 0 bases to trimming and J lost 1 base, with 13 bases between them. The CDR3 coding sequence is TGTGCCAGCAGCTTGGGGCGAGGGGGTTGGAACACTGAAGCTTTCTTT. Protein product: CASSLGRGGWNTEAFF.

The chain employs TRBV5-1 and TRBJ1-1, with a possible D match to TRBD1 (6 bases). The CDR3 is made up of 14 amino acids. Trimming pared 4 bases from V and 1 base from J, leaving 11 bases between. The germline V gene encodes CDR1 SGHRS and CDR2 YFSETQ. CDR3 loop: CASSTGTQNTEAFF. In DNA, the CDR3 is TGCGCCAGCAGCACCGGGACACAGAACACTGAAGCTTTCTTT.

This chain links TRBV15 with TRBJ2-3; a possible D gene is TRBD2 (5 bases). Germline V gives CDR1 LNHNV, CDR2 YYDKDF (reference sequence). V gave up 0 bases and J gave up 8 bases, with 6 bases separating them. CDR3 length equals 12 residues. For the CDR3, the DNA is TGTGCCACCAGCAGAGATGGGAGTACGCAGTATTTT. Translation gives CATSRDGSTQYF. The full variable domain, its missing parts supplied by reference TRBV15 and TRBJ2-3, is DAMVIQNPRYQVTQFGKPVTLSCSQTLNHNVMYWYQQKSSQAPKLLFHYYDKDFNNEADTPDNFQSRRPNTSFCFLDIRSPGLGDTAMYLCATSRDGSTQYFGPGTRLTVL.

V and J are TRBV7-8 and TRBJ2-5, with 9 positions matching TRBD1. Germline-derived CDR1 and CDR2 are SGHVS and FQNEAQ. The CDR3 is 20 amino acids. Losses at the gene ends were 5 bases for V and 0 bases for J; bases not matched to a gene: 19. The CDR3 nucleotides read TGTGCCAGCAGCCCAATTGGTACCGGGACAGGGTTGTTTTACCAAGAGACCCAGTACTTC. Translation: CASSPIGTGTGLFYQETQYF. The variable domain in full, with the rest retrieved from reference TRBV7-8 and TRBJ2-5, is GAGVSQSPRYKVAKRGQDVALRCDPISGHVSLFWYQQALGQGPEFLTYFQNEAQLDKSGLPSDRFFAERPEGSVSTLKIQRTQQEDSAVYLCASSPIGTGTGLFYQETQYFGPGTRLLVL.

This clone was seen a handful of times. The chain couples TRBV30 to TRBJ1-1; D is possibly TRBD1 (6 bases). The germline V gene has CDR1 GTSNPN and CDR2 SVGIG (reference sequence). CDR3 length: 13 residues. V was cut by 1 base and J by 5 bases, with 11 bases left in between. The chain's CDR3 is CAWSATGSTEAFF. In DNA form, the CDR3 reads TGTGCCTGGAGTGCAACAGGGTCAACTGAAGCTTTCTTT.